These T cell receptor beta chains were read from a single sample in a study of T cell repertoires in cytomegalovirus infection. TCRdb itself ran the reads through MiXCR, one entry per CDR3 protein. The sample records about 210,000 distinct CDR3 sequences, about 7% being singletons. The source material was PBMCs. The receptors come from a human donor in good health (CMV status not recorded). Some clones in this sample may be carry-over from other donors' samples. Each CDR3 is given with its conserved first and last residue. The order of the fields is D gene, J gene, CDR3 length, V gene, clone size, CDR3 DNA, CDR3 protein. A D gene is named only where the DNA matches it firmly. The size field is filled for only some rows; it gives once, few, many or a size class.

>NA|TRBJ1-3|14|TRBV6-1|many
TGTGCCAGCAGCCCGGGGACCGTTGGAAACACCATATATTTT
CASSPGTVGNTIYF
>TRBD2|TRBJ2-2|17|TRBV14|NA
TGTGCCAGCAGCCAACGAGCGGGGGCGACCTGGCCCGGGGAGCTGTTTTTT
CASSQRAGATWPGELFF
>NA|TRBJ1-1|13|TRBV20-1|few
TGCAGTGCTCCGACAGTACTGAACACTGAAGCTTTCTTT
CSAPTVLNTEAFF
>NA|TRBJ1-1|14|TRBV15|many
TGTGCCACCAGCAGAGAGGGTCTTAACACTGAAGCTTTCTTT
CATSREGLNTEAFF
>TRBD1|TRBJ1-5|13|TRBV28|many
TGTGCCAGCAGTTCCGGTGTCAAGGACAGGGCCAATTTT
CASSSGVKDRANF
>NA|TRBJ2-1|15|TRBV2|many
TGTGCCAGCCAACCCCGGCGGGCCTCACAGGGCGAGCAGTTCTTC
CASQPRRASQGEQFF
>NA|TRBJ1-1|12|TRBV7-9|many
TGTGCCAGCGGAATAGGAAACGCTGAAGCTTTCTTT
CASGIGNAEAFF
>NA|TRBJ2-3|13|TRBV20-1|many
TGCAGTGCTGCGCTGGCTGGCACAGATACGCAGTATTTT
CSAALAGTDTQYF
>TRBD1|TRBJ2-1|16|TRBV19|few
TGTGCCAGTAGTATAAATACAGGGGAGTCCTACAATGAGCAGTTCTTC
CASSINTGESYNEQFF
>TRBD1|TRBJ1-2|16|TRBV6-5|many
TGTGCCAGCAGTTACCGGGAGACAGGGGGTCTAGCTGGCTACACCTTC
CASSYRETGGLAGYTF
>TRBD2|TRBJ2-2|18|TRBV6-2/TRBV6-3|many
TGTGCCAGCAGTTACTCGGGACTAGCGGGGATGAACACCGGGGAGCTGTTTTTT
CASSYSGLAGMNTGELFF
>NA|TRBJ1-6|16|TRBV5-6|many
TGTGCCAGCAGCTTGGTTGGAGGAGGCTATAATTCACCCCTCCACTTT
CASSLVGGGYNSPLHF
>NA|TRBJ1-5|14|TRBV18|few
TGTGCCAGCTCACCTGGGATTAGCAATCGGCCCCAGCATTTT
CASSPGISNRPQHF
>TRBD1|TRBJ2-7|14|TRBV18|many
TGTGCCAGCTCCCGGGGACAGAGGGCCTACGAGCAGTACTTC
CASSRGQRAYEQYF
>NA|TRBJ1-1|12|TRBV12-3/TRBV12-4|many
TGTGCCAGCAGTTTCGTCGAAACTGAAGCTTTCTTT
CASSFVETEAFF
>NA|TRBJ2-2|15|TRBV28|many
TGTGCCAGCAGTTTAATGGCAGGGTACACCGGGGAGCTGTTTTTT
CASSLMAGYTGELFF
>TRBD2|TRBJ2-5|15|TRBV20-1|NA
TGCAGTGCTCCACGACTAGCGGGGAGTCAAGAGACCCAGTACTTC
CSAPRLAGSQETQYF
>NA|TRBJ2-4|16|TRBV20-1|many
TGCAGTGCTAGAGATACCGGGGGAATTGCCAAAAACATTCAGTACTTC
CSARDTGGIAKNIQYF
>NA|TRBJ2-5|14|TRBV11-2|many
TGTGCCAGCAGCTTCTCGGGGCGAAAGGAGACCCAGTACTTC
CASSFSGRKETQYF
>TRBD1|TRBJ1-2|17|TRBV7-8|few
TGTGCCAGCAGCTTAGCATCGATGGGACAGGCCCTCTATGGCTACACCTTC
CASSLASMGQALYGYTF
>NA|TRBJ2-5|15|TRBV7-9|many
TGTGCCAGCAGCTTAAGGCCGGGCGGAGGGGAGACCCAGTACTTC
CASSLRPGGGETQYF
>TRBD1|TRBJ2-5|15|TRBV7-2|many
TGTGCCAGCAGCCCGGGACAGGGGGGGCGTAGGGCCCAGTACTTC
CASSPGQGGRRAQYF
>TRBD1|TRBJ1-4|15|TRBV7-2|many
TGTGCCAGCAGCTCCCAGACAGGGACTAATGAAAAACTGTTTTTT
CASSSQTGTNEKLFF
>TRBD1|TRBJ2-1|16|TRBV7-2|many
TGTGCCAGCAGCTGGACAGGGGCCTTGGTTTTCAATGAGCAGTTCTTC
CASSWTGALVFNEQFF
>NA|TRBJ2-7|14|TRBV5-6|many
TGTGCCAGCAGCGGACGAGGGGGATTCGACGAGCAGTACTTC
CASSGRGGFDEQYF
>NA|TRBJ1-1|14|TRBV5-1|many
TGCGCCAGCAGCTTGGTTTACGGGGCCACTGAAGCTTTCTTT
CASSLVYGATEAFF
>NA|TRBJ1-4|13|TRBV7-9|once
TGTGCCAGCAGCGCCTCCGGGGCTGAAAAACTGTTTTTT
CASSASGAEKLFF
>NA|TRBJ1-5|18|TRBV19|many
TGTGCCAGTAGTCCCCAGCAGGGGCGAGAAACTAGCAATCAGCCCCAGCATTTT
CASSPQQGRETSNQPQHF
>NA|TRBJ1-4|11|TRBV3-1|few
TGTGCCAGCAGCCAATTTGAAAAACTGTTTTTT
CASSQFEKLFF
>TRBD1|TRBJ2-1|16|TRBV7-2|many
TGTGCCAGCAGCTTAAGTCGACAGGGGGTCGACAATGAGCAGTTCTTC
CASSLSRQGVDNEQFF
>NA|TRBJ2-7|13|TRBV7-7|few
TGTGCTAGCAGCTTACAGAAGGGCTACGAGCAGTACTTC
CASSLQKGYEQYF
>TRBD1|TRBJ2-7|17|TRBV27|many
TGTGCCAGCAGTTTTTCCCCCGGACAGGGAAGGAAGCACGAGCAGTACTTC
CASSFSPGQGRKHEQYF
>NA|TRBJ1-6|13|TRBV7-3|many
TGTGCCAGCAGCTTAAGGGTTTATTCACCCCTCCACTTT
CASSLRVYSPLHF
>NA|TRBJ2-6|20|TRBV6-2/TRBV6-3|many
TGTGCCAGCAGTTCGTCCTTATCGACAGGCCTAAGCTCTGGGGCCAACGTCCTGACTTTC
CASSSSLSTGLSSGANVLTF